The entry below describes one T cell receptor beta chain. Its antigen specificity is not known. No much larger clone is present one base from it, and per-base qualities are unavailable. CDR1 and CDR2 are drawn from the germline V gene: SGHTA, FQGNSA. V is shortened by 5 bases, J by 2 bases, and the region joining them spans 15 bases. The CDR3 starts with the cysteine, ends with the phenylalanine, and has 15 residues. The read is trimmed to its CDR3 DNA, 45 bases read in frame from base 1. The data were taken from a study of T cell changes during pregnancy in multiple sclerosis (dated by TCRdb to the late 2010s). Some background on the complete study: Changes in the T cell repertoire over the course of pregnancy were examined in this study in women with multiple sclerosis.

Library construction relied on the immunoSEQ multiplex PCR assay. Not all clones reach the TCRdb copy of this immuneACCESS table, which keeps in-frame sequences only. Checked studies attribute under half of the gap to unresolved V genes and leave the rest unexplained. This sample is represented by about 83,000 clones; 91% of them were singletons. The ten most abundant clones make up 3.5% to 4% of the sample. The sequence joins TRBV7-2 to TRBJ2-5; the D segment could be TRBD1, given 5 matching bases. The specimen comprised PBMCs, sampled in the first trimester of pregnancy. The TCR sequence derives from a female donor in good health, serving as a control in a pregnancy study. Some clones in this sample may be carry-over from other donors' samples. This receptor carries the CDR3 CASSPGQTRQETQYF. The nucleotides read TGTGCCAGCAGCCCAGGACAAACAAGACAAGAGACCCAGTACTTC.